The 22 T cell receptor beta chains in this list originate from one sample, sequenced in a study of cytomegalovirus exposure and HLA in healthy donors listed by TCRdb under 2017. The protocol used for the library was the immunoSEQ multiplex PCR assay. For the multiplex PCR, a mixture combining 60 forward primers for TCR Vbeta segments and 13 reverse primers for TCR Jbeta segments was used. As stored in TCRdb, this immuneACCESS dataset retains in-frame rearrangements with V and J assigned. A fraction of the clones does not appear; measured against another copy, unresolved V genes explain less than half of the discrepancy, and the remainder lacks a known reason. This sample is represented by about 120,000 clones; about 81% of them were singletons. The biggest ten clones account for around 2% of the sample. Sequencing was performed on PBMCs. The receptors come from a man aged 35-49 years in good health and CMV-seronegative.

This clone was recorded only once. This chain uses TRBV5-8 with TRBJ2-7; unclear D gene. The CDR3 has 15 amino acids. Germline loops: CDR1 SGHTS, CDR2 YDEGEE. V lost 0 bases, J lost 2 bases, and 12 bases lay in between. CDR3 region: CASSLGGYRAYEQYF. CDR3 sequence (DNA): TGTGCCAGCAGCTTGGGCGGCTATAGAGCCTACGAGCAGTACTTC.

This clone was detected only a few times. V is TRBV9 and J is TRBJ1-1; 8 nucleotides line up with TRBD1. Unmatched junction bases numbered 11, after V lost 4 bases and J lost 0 bases. Germline CDR1 reads SGDLS; CDR2 reads YYNGEE. The CDR3 contains 17 residues. CDR3 sequence reads: CASSKRDRGWMNTEAFF. CDR3 coding DNA: TGTGCCAGCAGCAAACGCGACAGGGGCTGGATGAACACTGAAGCTTTCTTT.

The chain employs TRBV27 and TRBJ2-2, with D perhaps TRBD1 (6 bases). Germline lookup yields CDR1 MNHEY and CDR2 SMNVEV (reference sequence). V was pared by 5 bases and J by 4 bases, with 14 bases between. The CDR3 is 15 residues long. CDR3 sequence (DNA): TGTGCCAGCAGTCCGCAGGGGTTGGGCACCGGGGAGCTGTTTTTT. This translates into CASSPQGLGTGELFF.

The rearrangement links TRBV10-3 to TRBJ1-1, with TRBD1 as a possible D gene (5 bases). This CDR3 has 14 amino acids. Germline CDR1 ENHRY, CDR2 SYGVKD. The V and J ends lost 4 bases and 3 bases respectively, with 12 bases between them. The CDR3 DNA follows: TGTGCCATCAGTGGACTGGAAGGGGACACTGAAGCTTTCTTT. As protein: CAISGLEGDTEAFF.

This clone came up once. The chain has TRBV7-9 and TRBJ1-1; 10 bases line up with TRBD1. CDR3 length: 14 residues. Germline CDR1 is SEHNR and CDR2 is FQNEAQ (reference sequence). The V gene end was trimmed by 7 bases and the J gene end by 6 bases; junction bases not matched to a gene: 8. The CDR3, as DNA: TGTGCCAGCACCCTGACAGGGGGCAGCCCTGAAGCTTTCTTT. Protein sequence: CASTLTGGSPEAFF.

CDR3 sequence (DNA): TGTGCCAGCAGTTTGCCGGGACAGGGGGCCTACGAGCAGTACTTC. This gives the protein CASSLPGQGAYEQYF. The chain employs TRBV28 and TRBJ2-7; 11 bases align to TRBD1. The CDR3 length is 15 residues. V lost 3 bases, J lost 2 bases, and 3 bases stayed unmatched. The germline V gene has CDR1 MDHEN and CDR2 SYDVKM.

This sequence joins TRBV27 and TRBJ2-1; D call uncertain. V shed 5 bases and J shed 9 bases, with 14 bases lying between them. The CDR3 loop spans 13 amino acids. The germline V gene has CDR1 MNHEY and CDR2 SMNVEV (reference sequence). The CDR3 loop reads CASSTTIGGEQFF. CDR3 in DNA: TGTGCCAGCAGTACCACGATCGGTGGTGAGCAGTTCTTC.

J is TRBJ2-2 and V is TRBV9; 12 bases are shared with TRBD2. Germline CDR1 is SGDLS and CDR2 is YYNGEE. This CDR3 is built from 15 residues. J was trimmed by 7 bases and V by 3 bases; bases with no gene match: 4. The CDR3: CASSETSGSGGELFF. Written as DNA, the CDR3 is TGTGCCAGCAGCGAGACTAGCGGGAGTGGCGGGGAGCTGTTTTTT.

The rearrangement joins TRBV5-4 to TRBJ2-7; 11 nucleotides agree with TRBD1. The CDR3 length is 13 residues. V was clipped by 4 bases and J by 6 bases; unmatched bases: 3. CDR1 is SGHNT and CDR2 is YYREEE in the germline V gene (reference sequence). CDR3 nucleotides: TGTGCCAGCAGCCGGACAGGGGGCGGCGAGCAGTACTTC. Translating gives CASSRTGGGEQYF. Drawing the rest from reference TRBV5-4 and TRBJ2-7, the complete variable domain is ETGVTQSPTHLIKTRGQQVTLRCSSQSGHNTVSWYQQALGQGPQFIFQYYREEENGRGNFPPRFSGLQFPNYSSELNVNALELDDSALYLCASSRTGGGEQYFGPGTRLTVT.

The chain is built from TRBV7-2 and TRBJ2-2, with TRBD2 matching over 8 bases. Unmatched junction bases numbered 7, after V lost 5 bases and J lost 5 bases. Germline CDR1 SGHTA, CDR2 FQGNSA. The CDR3 has 15 residues. CDR3 sequence reads: CASSTVASGTGELFF. The CDR3 nucleotides are TGTGCCAGCAGCACCGTGGCTAGCGGGACCGGGGAGCTGTTTTTT.

The genes are TRBV5-1 and TRBJ1-1; a weak D match, TRBD1 (6 bases). Germline V lookup: CDR1 SGHRS, CDR2 YFSETQ. Trimming removed 2 bases at V and 2 bases at J, with 7 bases between. This CDR3 is built from 13 residues. The CDR3 DNA is TGCGCCAGCAGCTTACAGGGCAACACTGAAGCTTTCTTT. Its translation is CASSLQGNTEAFF.

Written as DNA, the CDR3 is TGTGCCAGCTCACCTACTTCTGACAATCAGCCCCAGCATTTT. Encoded protein: CASSPTSDNQPQHF. The chain employs TRBV18 and TRBJ1-5; no clear D gene. Trimming removed 3 bases at V and 3 bases at J, with 9 bases between. This CDR3 spans 14 amino acids. CDR1 KGHSH and CDR2 LQKENI come from the germline V gene.

This clone was seen only once. The chain joins TRBV2 to TRBJ2-2; the D gene is possibly TRBD1 (6 bases). CDR1 is SNHLY, CDR2 FYNNEI, per germline. There are 15 residues in the CDR3. With 7 bases removed from V and 3 bases from J, the gap between germline ends came to 15 bases. The DNA of the CDR3 is TGTGCCAGCAACCTAGGGGGAGATTACACCGGGGAGCTGTTTTTT. Translated, it gives CASNLGGDYTGELFF.

The rearrangement uses TRBV7-9 and TRBJ1-1; the D is unclear. CDR1 and CDR2 from the germline V gene are SEHNR and FQNEAQ (reference sequence). V lost 4 bases and J lost 9, with 18 bases in between. The CDR3 covers 14 residues. CDR3 nucleotide sequence: TGTGCCAGCAGCTCTCAACGATATCCTCTAAAAGCTTTCTTT. Protein: CASSSQRYPLKAFF.

This chain links TRBV30 with TRBJ1-6; 7 bases agree with TRBD1. After removal of 3 bases from V and 7 bases from J, the junction contained 9 bases not matched to a gene. The germline CDR1 and CDR2 sequences are GTSNPN and SVGIG (reference sequence). The CDR3 spans 15 residues. The DNA of the CDR3 is TGTGCCTGGAGGAATCCGACAGGGTGGAATTCACCCCTCCACTTT. It translates to CAWRNPTGWNSPLHF. Full variable domain (missing parts from reference TRBV30 and TRBJ1-6): SQTIHQWPATLVQPVGSPLSLECTVEGTSNPNLYWYRQAAGRGLQLLFYSVGIGQISSEVPQNLSASRPQDRQFILSSKKLLLSDSGFYLCAWRNPTGWNSPLHFGNGTRLTVT.

This clone was found once. The chain couples TRBV7-2 to TRBJ2-3; D remains ambiguous. The CDR3 loop spans 11 amino acids. From germline, CDR1 is SGHTA and CDR2 FQGNSA. The V and J ends lost 7 bases and 6 bases respectively, with 8 bases between them. For the CDR3, the DNA is TGTGCCAGCATCCCCCCGGATACGCAGTATTTT. Residues: CASIPPDTQYF.

The CDR3 DNA reads as TGCGCCAGCAGCCAAGATGGGCAGGGGAATGGAGAGACCCAGTACTTC. Translating it yields CASSQDGQGNGETQYF. The rearrangement links TRBV4-1 to TRBJ2-5; a possible D gene is TRBD1 (6 bases). CDR3 length: 16 residues. Germline V gene lookup returns CDR1 MGHRA and CDR2 YSYEKL. V was clipped by 0 bases and J by 4 bases, with 15 bases between them.

The CDR3 DNA sequence: TGTGCCAGCATTGGAGTCAGGACAGAGAACTATGGCTACACCTTC. Its translation: CASIGVRTENYGYTF. V is TRBV28 and J is TRBJ1-2; the D gene is possibly TRBD1 (6 bases). Trimming cost V 7 bases and J 2 bases, with 17 bases left between them. Germline-derived CDR1 and CDR2 are MDHEN and SYDVKM. The CDR3 consists of 15 residues.

The V call is TRBV7-6, the J call TRBJ2-1; 9 bases are shared with TRBD1. The CDR3 is 15 residues long. Germline V gene data show CDR1 as SGHVS and CDR2 as FNYEAQ. V lost 4 bases to trimming and J lost 0 bases; unmatched junction nucleotides: 1. The CDR3 nucleotides are TGTGCCAGCAGCTCACAGGGGGCCTCCTACAATGAGCAGTTCTTC. Amino acid sequence: CASSSQGASYNEQFF.

The chain recombines TRBV2 with TRBJ2-7; tentatively, D is TRBD2 (6 bases). The length of the CDR3 is 14 residues. Germline V gives CDR1 SNHLY, CDR2 FYNNEI. Trimming took 3 bases from V and 5 from J, leaving 14 bases between them. CDR3 region: CASSEEGLRNEQYF. The CDR3 DNA reads TGTGCCAGCAGTGAGGAGGGGTTGAGGAACGAGCAGTACTTC.

V and J are TRBV6-5 and TRBJ2-7; 10 positions match TRBD2. Germline V gene lookup returns CDR1 MNHEY and CDR2 SVGAGI. The CDR3 loop spans 15 amino acids. The ends lost 6 bases at V and 2 bases at J; junction bases unmatched: 7. The CDR3 DNA reads as TGTGCCAGCAGACGCGGACTAGCGGTAACCTACGAGCAGTACTTC. The encoded protein is CASRRGLAVTYEQYF.

The rearrangement uses TRBV28 and TRBJ1-5; D is perhaps TRBD1 (5 bases). The V end lost 6 bases, the J end lost 0 bases, and 24 bases lay between the germline ends. The length of the CDR3 is 19 residues. Germline V gene lookup returns CDR1 MDHEN and CDR2 SYDVKM. The DNA for the CDR3 is TGTGCCAGCAGCATCGACAAAACCCCCTCACAGGCTAGCAATCAGCCCCAGCATTTT. It yields the protein CASSIDKTPSQASNQPQHF.